This T cell receptor (beta chain) comes out of a study of control samples from healthy donors and cancer patients. The CDR3 extends over 17 amino acids. Germline CDR1 is MDHEN and CDR2 is SYDVKM. The junction had 11 bases not matched to a gene; V was cut back by 6 bases and J by 5 bases. Assay used: immunoSEQ multiplex PCR; TCRdb lists only in-frame clones, some missing. The sample has some 150,000 clones; 93% are singletons. This receptor was identified in a man aged 50-60 years in good health. Sequenced sample: blood. The chain links TRBV28 to TRBJ1-4, with TRBD1 matching 11 bases. In nucleotides, the CDR3 is TGTGCCAGCAGCATTCCATCCAGGGACAGGGGGAATGAAAAACTGTTTTTT. It translates to CASSIPSRDRGNEKLFF.